A selection of T cell receptor beta chains follows, all from one sample in a study of cytomegalovirus exposure and HLA in healthy donors. This table comes from immunoSEQ multiplex PCR, and its TCRdb copy is limited to in-frame clones, with some not included. Among 150,000 to 200,000 clones, approximately 80% were seen once, and the ten largest hold 4% to 6%. Sequencing was done on a sample of PBMCs. These receptors were collected from a man aged 18 to 29 in good health and CMV-seronegative. The CDR3 runs from the conserved cysteine through the conserved F or W. The D gene is left open where the match is weak. Where a row states a size, it is once, few, many or the class of an expanded clone; other rows omit it.

D,J,size,V,CDR3,DNA
-,TRBJ2-2,-,TRBV6-4,CASIPGKDTGELFF,TGTGCCAGCATCCCAGGGAAGGACACCGGGGAGCTGTTTTTT
TRBD2,TRBJ2-1,-,TRBV14,CASSQDSGSYNEQFF,TGTGCCAGCAGCCAAGATAGCGGGAGTTACAATGAGCAGTTCTTC
TRBD1,TRBJ2-1,-,TRBV28,CASSAGQGNEQFF,TGTGCCAGCAGTGCGGGACAGGGCAATGAGCAGTTCTTC
TRBD1,TRBJ1-2,-,TRBV27,CASSLTGAPEWNYGYTF,TGTGCCAGCAGTCTGACAGGGGCCCCCGAGTGGAACTATGGCTACACCTTC
-,TRBJ2-1,-,TRBV11-2,CASSLNGRYTNEQFF,TGTGCCAGCAGCTTAAATGGCAGGTATACGAATGAGCAGTTCTTC
TRBD2,TRBJ2-1,-,TRBV7-9,CAIPKRDDNEQFF,TGTGCGATACCCAAGCGGGACGACAATGAGCAGTTCTTC
TRBD2,TRBJ2-7,-,TRBV6-1,CASRSTSGRAYEQYF,TGTGCCAGCAGGTCGACTAGCGGGAGGGCCTACGAGCAGTACTTC
-,TRBJ1-2,-,TRBV6-5,CASSYSRQGLHYGYTF,TGTGCCAGCAGTTACTCCCGGCAGGGGTTACACTATGGCTACACCTTC
TRBD1,TRBJ2-5,-,TRBV7-9,CASSFRGQVGETQYF,TGTGCCAGCAGCTTCAGAGGACAGGTCGGGGAGACCCAGTACTTC
TRBD2,TRBJ2-1,-,TRBV12-5,CASGLVAGLAYHNEQFF,TGTGCTAGTGGTTTGGTAGCAGGACTAGCGTACCACAATGAGCAGTTCTTC
-,TRBJ1-1,once,TRBV19,CASSLPRRWGMNTEAFF,TGTGCCAGTAGCCTACCGCGCCGGTGGGGCATGAACACTGAAGCTTTCTTT
-,TRBJ1-2,-,TRBV27,CASSSAGLNYGYTF,TGTGCCAGCAGTTCGGCAGGATTAAACTATGGCTACACCTTC
-,TRBJ1-2,-,TRBV21-1,CASSMEFRGVRVEANYGYTF,TGTGCCAGCAGCATGGAATTTCGGGGAGTGAGGGTAGAGGCGAACTATGGCTACACCTTC
-,TRBJ1-1,-,TRBV10-1,CARGHPAEAFF,TGCGCCAGGGGACACCCGGCTGAAGCTTTCTTT
TRBD1,TRBJ2-5,-,TRBV5-6,CASRTGTGGRETQYF,TGTGCCAGCAGAACCGGGACAGGGGGCCGGGAGACCCAGTACTTC
TRBD2,TRBJ2-5,-,TRBV14,CASSPRLAGGETQYF,TGTGCCAGCAGCCCAAGACTAGCGGGAGGGGAGACCCAGTACTTC
TRBD1,TRBJ2-6,-,TRBV6-1,CASTGGNSGANVLTF,TGTGCCAGCACAGGGGGTAACTCTGGGGCCAACGTCCTGACTTTC
TRBD2,TRBJ2-2,-,TRBV18,CASSPLASGGTGELFF,TGTGCCAGCTCACCACTGGCTAGCGGCGGCACCGGGGAGCTGTTTTTT
-,TRBJ2-3,-,TRBV28,CASSVFPDTQYF,TGTGCCAGCAGTGTCTTCCCAGATACGCAGTATTTT
-,TRBJ1-5,many,TRBV4-2,CASSQDQGQPQHF,TGTGCCAGCAGCCAAGATCAGGGGCAGCCCCAGCATTTT
-,TRBJ1-5,few,TRBV7-8,CASSLVVSIDSNQPQHF,TGTGCCAGCAGCTTAGTAGTGAGCATAGATAGCAATCAGCCCCAGCATTTT
-,TRBJ2-5,-,TRBV6-1,CASSEAYTGTQETQYF,TGTGCCAGCAGTGAAGCTTACACAGGCACCCAAGAGACCCAGTACTTC
TRBD1,TRBJ1-1,-,TRBV6-5,CASSYSQGVNTEAFF,TGTGCCAGCAGTTACTCCCAGGGGGTGAACACTGAAGCTTTCTTT
TRBD1,TRBJ2-6,-,TRBV7-2,CASSERQGPSGANVLTF,TGTGCCAGCAGCGAACGACAGGGGCCCTCTGGGGCCAACGTCCTGACTTTC
TRBD2,TRBJ2-3,-,TRBV7-9,CASSFETSGSSSDTQYF,TGTGCCAGCAGCTTTGAAACTAGCGGGAGTTCGTCAGATACGCAGTATTTT
TRBD2,TRBJ2-7,-,TRBV5-1,CASSSGLAGGLGEQYF,TGCGCCAGCAGCTCGGGACTAGCGGGAGGACTAGGGGAGCAGTACTTC
-,TRBJ1-2,-,TRBV5-6,CASSLVQVNYGYTF,TGTGCCAGCAGCTTGGTGCAGGTTAACTATGGCTACACCTTC
TRBD1,TRBJ2-7,-,TRBV27,CASSLTGGLYEQYF,TGTGCCAGCAGTTTAACAGGGGGTCTCTACGAGCAGTACTTC
-,TRBJ2-1,few,TRBV6-5,CASSYSNTNNEQFF,TGTGCCAGCAGTTACTCGAACACTAACAATGAGCAGTTCTTC
-,TRBJ2-3,-,TRBV28,CASSRPSGFPWSADTDTQYF,TGTGCCAGCAGCCGCCCCTCCGGGTTCCCCTGGAGCGCCGACACAGATACGCAGTATTTT